This T cell receptor beta chain was sequenced for a study of blood T cell repertoires in COVID-19. Study-wide background: Collection of acute and convalescent COVID-19 samples took place in the United States, Italy and Spain.

Trimming shortened V by 8 bases and J by 0 bases, and 11 bases separated the two germline ends. Germline V gene lookup returns CDR1 SNHLY and CDR2 FYNNEI. The CDR3 runs to 14 residues. Participants came from about two dozen US areas, aged about 18 to 95 years. In the source study's methods: It was from reference gene primer amplification that nucleated cell counts were estimated. Some clones are missing from TCRdb's copy, which holds only in-frame ones; the method was immunoSEQ multiplex PCR. That table is the source of V, J and clone size, and D and trimming were worked out from the DNA. The profile shows some 150,000 clones, roughly 90% of them singletons.

Sample: PBMCs or T cells enriched from blood (not recorded which). The sequence derives from a woman younger than 45 with acute COVID-19. V is TRBV2 and J is TRBJ1-3; no reliable D call. The CDR3 protein is CASLPGHSGNTIYF. DNA for the CDR3: TGTGCCAGCCTGCCAGGCCACTCTGGAAACACCATATATTTT. The variable domain in full, with the rest retrieved from reference TRBV2 and TRBJ1-3, is EPEVTQTPSHQVTQMGQEVILRCVPISNHLYFYWYRQILGQKVEFLVSFYNNEISEKSEIFDDQFSVERPDGSNFTLKIRSTKLEDSAMYFCASLPGHSGNTIYFGEGSWLTVV.